This TCR beta chain was captured by sequencing in a study of beta chain features in type 1 diabetes. Germline V lookup: CDR1 SGHNT, CDR2 YYREEE (reference sequence). The CDR3 has 13 residues. Trimming took 0 bases from V and 12 from J; bases not matched to a gene: 7. Study-level results: Shortening of TCRB CDR3s, moderate but significant, appeared in all four CD4+ subsets of Type 1 diabetes patients.

Reverse transcribing all isolated RNA meant expressed TCRB transcripts were sequenced. Sequencing used immunoSEQ multiplex PCR; TCRdb keeps in-frame clones, though not all of them. The repertoire holds 310,000 or so clones, with about a tenth as singletons. As for this clone: Its antigen is not identified.

The sequenced material came from central memory CD4+ T cells from blood. The rearrangement uses TRBV5-4 and TRBJ1-2, with 8 bases aligning to TRBD1. This receptor was identified in a man aged 30-40 years with type 1 diabetes. The CDR3 DNA is TGTGCCAGCAGCTTGGTACTGACAGGGGACGACACCTTC. This gives the protein CASSLVLTGDDTF.